One and the same sample provided the 17 T cell receptor beta chains below, sequenced in a study of blood T cell repertoires in COVID-19. Clones were sequenced by immunoSEQ multiplex PCR, and TCRdb holds only the in-frame ones, with some missing. The sample has about 170,000 clones, 80% to 90% seen once. Sequenced input: peripheral blood. These receptors were collected from a woman over 75 with COVID-19, enrolled during active disease.

This chain links TRBV6-2 or TRBV6-3 with TRBJ1-5; D is perhaps TRBD1 (5 bases). Trimming removed 1 base from V and 7 bases from J, with 11 bases in between. The length of the CDR3 is 14 residues. The germline V gene has CDR1 MNHEY and CDR2 SVGEGT. CDR3 sequence reads: CASSYLQANQPQHF. The CDR3 DNA reads as TGTGCCAGCAGTTACTTACAGGCCAACCAGCCCCAGCATTTT.

This clone was detected only a few times. The genes are TRBV2 and TRBJ2-1; 9 bases are shared with TRBD1. CDR3 size: 15 residues. Trimming took 6 bases from V and 3 from J; bases not matched to a gene: 6. In germline, CDR1 is SNHLY, CDR2 FYNNEI. The CDR3 protein is CASRPDRGSYNEQFF. The CDR3, as DNA: TGTGCCAGCAGGCCGGACAGGGGAAGCTACAATGAGCAGTTCTTC.

This clone was observed a handful of times. The CDR3 region is CASSRRLAGADNEQFF. CDR3 DNA: TGTGCCAGCAGCAGGAGACTAGCGGGAGCGGACAATGAGCAGTTCTTC. The V gene is TRBV11-2, the J gene TRBJ2-1, with 12 nucleotides matching TRBD2. Germline CDR1 reads SGHAT; CDR2 reads FQNNGV. This CDR3 contains 16 residues. The trim removed 5 bases at V and 5 bases at J, leaving 7 bases unmatched.

This chain joins TRBV3-1 (or the pseudogene TRBV3-2) and TRBJ2-7; 10 bases fit TRBD2. The germline CDR1 and CDR2 sequences are LGHDT and YNNKEL (reference sequence). The ends lost 2 bases at V and 5 bases at J; junction bases unmatched: 24. The CDR3 extends over 21 amino acids. CDR3 region: CASSQPQGLAERPAPFHEQYF. The CDR3 region has the DNA TGTGCCAGCAGCCAACCCCAAGGACTAGCGGAGAGACCCGCGCCCTTTCACGAGCAGTACTTC.

This clone showed up just once. The chain links TRBV5-1 to TRBJ2-1; TRBD2 aligns across 14 bases. The CDR3 runs 17 residues. Germline assignment: CDR1 SGHRS and CDR2 YFSETQ. Unmatched junction bases numbered 10, after V lost 4 bases and J lost 7 bases. The CDR3 protein is CASSPNPGLAGVNEQFF. The CDR3 region has the DNA TGCGCCAGCAGCCCCAATCCGGGACTAGCGGGAGTGAATGAGCAGTTCTTC.

The rearrangement links TRBV9 to TRBJ1-1; D ambiguous. Germline CDR1 and CDR2: SGDLS and YYNGEE. The CDR3 covers 15 residues. With 3 bases removed from V and 0 bases from J, the gap between germline ends came to 12 bases. The CDR3 region is CASSAGARLNTEAFF. CDR3 nucleotide sequence: TGTGCCAGCAGCGCCGGAGCTAGACTGAACACTGAAGCTTTCTTT.

V gene TRBV28 combines with J gene TRBJ1-3; TRBD1 agrees at 7 bases. Unmatched junction bases numbered 4, after V lost 6 bases and J lost 8 bases. The germline gives CDR1 MDHEN, CDR2 SYDVKM. This CDR3 is built from 12 residues. The CDR3 DNA reads as TGTGCCAGCAGAGACAGGGTGGACACCATATATTTT. Protein product: CASRDRVDTIYF.

The CDR3 sequence is CASSFHQYF. The CDR3 bases are TGTGCCAGCAGTTTCCATCAGTACTTC. The chain combines TRBV27 with TRBJ2-7, with no clear D. CDR1 and CDR2 (germline): MNHEY, SMNVEV (reference sequence). The germline V and J ends were trimmed by 3 bases and 10 bases, with 4 bases remaining between them. The CDR3 is made up of 9 amino acids.

The chain links TRBV7-2 to TRBJ2-5, with 8 nucleotides matching TRBD2. The CDR3 is made up of 17 amino acids. With V trimmed by 1 base and J by 5 bases, 12 bases remained unmatched. CDR1 is SGHTA and CDR2 is FQGNSA in the germline V gene. The CDR3 DNA follows: TGTGCCAGCAGCTTAGTCGCTCTCTCTGCGGGGGGCGAGACCCAGTACTTC. It encodes CASSLVALSAGGETQYF.

This chain connects TRBV27 to TRBJ2-5, with unresolved D. Looked up from germline, CDR1 is MNHEY and CDR2 is SMNVEV (reference sequence). The CDR3 has 12 amino acids. V lost 4 bases and J 4 bases, leaving 7 bases between the germline ends. Written as DNA, the CDR3 is TGTGCCAGCAGTTCTAGATCAGAGACCCAGTACTTC. This translates into CASSSRSETQYF.

This chain connects TRBV5-1 to TRBJ2-1, with 7 positions matching TRBD2. This CDR3 is 16 amino acids long. Germline V lookup: CDR1 SGHRS, CDR2 YFSETQ. Trimming removed 1 base from V and 0 bases from J; junction bases left unmatched: 4. The CDR3 spells CASSLLAVSSYNEQFF. The CDR3 region has the DNA TGCGCCAGCAGCTTGCTAGCGGTTAGCTCCTACAATGAGCAGTTCTTC.

The chain links TRBV28 to TRBJ2-7; 8 nucleotides agree with TRBD2. This CDR3 comprises 14 residues. Trimming at V came to 8 bases and at J to 5 bases, leaving 11 bases not matched to a gene. In germline, CDR1 is MDHEN, CDR2 SYDVKM. CDR3 sequence reads: CASLTIGGGNEQYF. The CDR3 region has the DNA TGTGCCAGCCTGACTATCGGGGGGGGGAACGAGCAGTACTTC.

The chain joins TRBV2 to TRBJ2-5; a possible D gene is TRBD2 (5 bases). Trimming left V 7 bases short and J 5 bases short, with 11 bases between. Germline V lookup: CDR1 SNHLY, CDR2 FYNNEI. The CDR3 length is 12 residues. CDR3 DNA: TGTGCCAGCAAACTAGTTCGGGAGACCCAGTACTTC. Translated, it gives CASKLVRETQYF.

The rearrangement uses TRBV5-1 and TRBJ2-1, with 7 bases aligning to TRBD2. The CDR3 is 14 amino acids. CDR1 and CDR2 from the germline V gene are SGHRS and YFSETQ. The V gene end was trimmed by 2 bases and the J gene end by 5 bases; junction bases not matched to a gene: 4. The CDR3, as DNA: TGCGCCAGCAGCTTAGGGACTATAGACAATGAGCAGTTCTTC. Amino acids: CASSLGTIDNEQFF.

This clone was picked up one time. As DNA, the CDR3 is TGTGCCAGCAGCACCGCCCGCGGAGGAGAGACCCAGTACTTC. The encoded protein is CASSTARGGETQYF. The J gene is TRBJ2-5, the V gene TRBV7-9; D is possibly TRBD2 (5 bases). The V gene lost 5 bases and the J gene lost 4 bases, with 14 bases spanning the gap. The CDR3 consists of 14 residues. Germline-derived CDR1 and CDR2 are SEHNR and FQNEAQ (reference sequence).

CDR3 in amino acids: CASSVSSGYTDTQYF. The CDR3 nucleotides are TGTGCCAGCAGCGTATCGAGCGGCTACACAGATACGCAGTATTTT. The chain recombines TRBV9 with TRBJ2-3; D is possibly TRBD2 (5 bases). This CDR3 comprises 15 residues. V was shortened by 1 base and J by 2 bases, with 11 bases between the two germline ends. Looked up from germline, CDR1 is SGDLS and CDR2 is YYNGEE.

The chain uses TRBV6-2 or TRBV6-3 and TRBJ1-2, with unresolved D. This CDR3 is 19 amino acids long. In germline, CDR1 is MNHEY, CDR2 SVGEGT. The ends were cut back, 5 bases at V and 2 bases at J, with 27 bases in the middle. The CDR3 DNA is TGTGCCAGCAGTACCCCTCGGAGAGAGGCCCCCAATAAGAACTATGGCTACACCTTC. It encodes CASSTPRREAPNKNYGYTF.